This record covers a single T cell receptor beta chain. Its target antigen remains unknown. No much larger clonotype is one base removed from it; base qualities were not supplied. Using the deep immunoSEQ assay, TCR CDR3 regions were amplified from genomic DNA by multiplex PCR. Extracted genomic DNA from each cell subset was spread evenly across all wells of several immunoSEQ 96-well plates, with each plate serving as a replicate. For sorted subsets, roughly 200 ng of genomic DNA, equivalent to 25,000 to 35,000 T cell genomes, went into each replicate PCR. Purified libraries were quantified with a Qubit 3.0 fluorometer, sized on a Bioanalyzer 2100, and re-quantified with the KAPA Library Quantification kit. Every immunoSEQ 96-well plate was sequenced on a dedicated single-read 150-cycle Illumina NextSeq 550 flow cell. In the paper's pipeline: Because the immunoSEQ output held only junctional sequences and lacked quality scores, the filtering could not match the filtering applied to full-length reads. To assign V/J genes and CDR3, sequences were annotated using PyIR, a Python wrapper for IgBLAST v1.9, with IMGT germline references. Reads were removed for weak V/J assignments (E-value above 1e-6), missing CDR3, stop codons, out-of-frame junctions, or ambiguous translated residues. V3J clonotypes were defined by identical inferred V gene, J gene, and CDR3 amino acid sequence. Percentage overlap between repertoires was calculated by dividing the number of shared unique clonotypes by the size of the smaller repertoire. RTK rarefaction, the Chao1 estimator, and Recon v2.1 estimates of unobserved clonotypes were used to assess repertoire richness. Generation probabilities were computed with OLGA for all TCRbeta clonotypes obtained by the gDNA method from several donors. Imported from immuneACCESS, the table was reduced by TCRdb to in-frame sequences with V and J called. These copies leave out some clones; in studies compared against another copy, an unresolved V gene accounts for under half, and the cause of the remainder is not known. V and J calls and clone size are given by that table; D and trimming were obtained from the DNA. The sample records approximately 2,200,000 clones, about 92% of which are singletons. The top ten constitute roughly 1.8% of the sample.

The entry originates in a study of shared clonotypes between healthy human individuals (dated by TCRdb to 2020 to 2021). About the investigation overall: The cohort included a few men and a couple of women between 18 and 49 years of age. To increase sequencing depth and limit assay-specific biases, TCR repertoire library preparation and sequencing were carried out by different laboratories using diverse techniques. Blood TCR repertoires of a handful of healthy adults were deeply sequenced to estimate repertoire size and the extent of clonotype sharing between individuals. For each donor, CD4 naive and CD4 memory were each given three plates, CD8 naive was given two plates, and CD8 memory was given one plate. Between about 0.85 and 9.5 billion PBMCs per donor were obtained by leukapheresis. The full study reports these points: Naive subsets generally had larger estimated clonotype richness than memory subsets did. Sampling was restricted to blood, and TCR repertoires in tissue are likely to differ from TCR repertoires in blood. Clonotypes shared by all four sorted-subset donors showed higher generation probabilities than non-shared clonotypes. Because the study included a small number of donors, the genetic and exposure-history diversity represented was limited. When a handful of donors were compared, the shared fraction of clonotypes was about 5.2% for naive CD4, 3.5% to 4% for naive CD8, 2% to 2.5% for memory CD4, and around 0.37% for memory CD8. Rarefaction of sorted-subset datasets indicated incomplete sequencing despite the large sequencing depth. Pairwise subsampling indicated that sequencing depth was expected to affect the degree of clonotype sharing among donors.

V was cut back by 1 base and J by 2 bases, leaving a gap of 5 bases between them. The CDR3 runs 14 amino acids, cysteine and phenylalanine included. Of all the DNA, just the CDR3 is kept, 42 bases in frame from base 1. CDR1 and CDR2, per the germline V gene (reference sequence), are PRHDT and FYEKMQ. CD8 naive samples consisted of CD45RO-negative cells that were positively selected for CCR7, yielding a CD45RA+CCR7+ population without TemRA cells. Healthy HIV-negative adults with no recently reported acute infections or vaccinations were included as donors. All donors were Caucasian adults living in Nashville, Tennessee, USA. After blood collection by leukapheresis, PBMCs were isolated using Ficoll-Histopaque density gradient centrifugation and then cryopreserved in the vapor phase of liquid nitrogen. Purity and quantity of every magnetically sorted T cell population were checked by analytical flow cytometry. Genomic DNA was isolated from each sorted fraction and quantified by UV absorbance on a Nanodrop 2000c.

The TCR originated in a man between 18 and 35 years old in good health. Some clones in this sample may be carry-over from other donors' samples. Sequences were obtained from naive CD8+ T cells from PBMCs. The cell subset or site label corresponds to: CD45RA+CCR7+. The sequence is built from TRBV13 and TRBJ2-2; there is no confident call for the D gene. The CDR3 loop reads CASSLVSNTGELFF. Read as DNA, the sequence is TGTGCCAGCAGCTTAGTTTCAAACACCGGGGAGCTGTTTTTT. When the CDR3 is completed using the reference TRBV13 and TRBJ2-2 genes on either side, the full variable domain is AAGVIQSPRHLIKEKRETATLKCYPIPRHDTVYWYQQGPGQDPQFLISFYEKMQSDKGSIPDRFSAQQFSDYHSELNMSSLELGDSALYFCASSLVSNTGELFFGEGSRLTVL.